These 8 T cell receptor beta chains were all obtained from the same sample, sequenced in a study of T cell clones after liver transplantation. Sequenced by immunoSEQ multiplex PCR; TCRdb stores in-frame clones only, minus some. The profile shows around 21,000 clones, approximately 93% of them singletons. Sequencing was performed on CD8+ T cells from blood, taken less than 27 months after liver transplant. These receptors all come from a human patient who received a liver transplant. Some T cells may be provided by the graft donor.

The chain carries TRBV27 and TRBJ1-5, with D hard to call. This CDR3 has 14 amino acids. V was shortened by 3 bases and J by 7 bases, with 13 bases between the two germline ends. Germline V gene data show CDR1 as MNHEY and CDR2 as SMNVEV (reference sequence). The CDR3 sequence: CASSLVGLGQPQHF. Here the CDR3 DNA reads TGTGCCAGCAGTTTGGTAGGGCTGGGCCAGCCCCAGCATTTT.

V gene TRBV7-9 combines with J gene TRBJ1-1, with D tentatively TRBD1 (5 bases). Germline V gene sequence: CDR1 SEHNR, CDR2 FQNEAQ (reference sequence). CDR3 length equals 15 residues. V was clipped by 5 bases and J by 3 bases, with 16 bases between them. The CDR3 bases are TGTGCCAGCAGCCTCCCCGGGGTGGGGGACACTGAAGCTTTCTTT. Amino acids: CASSLPGVGDTEAFF.

V and J are TRBV6-1 and TRBJ2-3, with TRBD2 matching over 8 bases. This CDR3 is built from 17 residues. V gave up 0 bases and J gave up 2 bases; unmatched junction bases: 7. The germline CDR1 and CDR2 sequences are MNHNS and SASEGT. CDR3 amino acids: CASSEARGAPSTDTQYF. Written as DNA, the CDR3 is TGTGCCAGCAGTGAAGCGCGGGGGGCCCCTTCCACAGATACGCAGTATTTT.

CDR3 DNA: TGTGCCAGCAGCTTGGGTGTGACCCAGTACTTC. This codes for CASSLGVTQYF. The chain combines TRBV5-4 with TRBJ2-5, with D hard to call. This CDR3 contains 11 residues. Trimming shortened V by 0 bases and J by 7 bases, and 4 bases separated the two germline ends. CDR1 is SGHNT and CDR2 is YYREEE in the germline V gene (reference sequence).

Notes on this clone: The germline gene is not matched at one end of the junction; a read error may be the cause. The chain joins TRBV6-6 to TRBJ2-5; D is ambiguous. Germline CDR1 MNHNY, CDR2 SVGAGI (reference sequence). The CDR3 is 14 residues long. This CDR3 reads CATSFDGLEETQYF. CDR3 bases: TGTGCCACCAGTTTCGACGGCCTTGAGGAGACCCAGTACTTC.

On this clone: Germline is not matched at one junction end, which may reflect a read error. V and J are TRBV18 and TRBJ1-1; tentative D call: TRBD1 (6 bases). The V gene's germline CDR1 is KGHSH and CDR2 LQKENI. The CDR3 extends over 16 amino acids. The CDR3 protein is CASSPHQQGWWTEAFF. The CDR3 nucleotides are TGTGCCAGCTCGCCACACCAACAGGGATGGTGGACTGAAGCTTTCTTT.

The genes are TRBV6-5 and TRBJ2-1; D remains unclear. V lost 8 bases and J 9 bases, leaving 14 bases between the germline ends. Germline CDR1 and CDR2: MNHEY and SVGAGI. The CDR3 consists of 12 residues. The CDR3 coding sequence is TGTGCCAGCGGGTCACTTGGGTTTGAGCAGTTCTTC. Amino acid sequence: CASGSLGFEQFF.

CDR3 loop: CASSQDRTGNEAFF. CDR3 nucleotides: TGCGCCAGCAGCCAAGACCGGACAGGAAATGAAGCTTTCTTT. The chain links TRBV4-1 to TRBJ1-1; 7 nucleotides line up with TRBD1. The CDR3 extends over 14 amino acids. Per the germline V gene, CDR1 is MGHRA and CDR2 is YSYEKL. The ends lost 0 bases at V and 7 bases at J; junction bases unmatched: 5.